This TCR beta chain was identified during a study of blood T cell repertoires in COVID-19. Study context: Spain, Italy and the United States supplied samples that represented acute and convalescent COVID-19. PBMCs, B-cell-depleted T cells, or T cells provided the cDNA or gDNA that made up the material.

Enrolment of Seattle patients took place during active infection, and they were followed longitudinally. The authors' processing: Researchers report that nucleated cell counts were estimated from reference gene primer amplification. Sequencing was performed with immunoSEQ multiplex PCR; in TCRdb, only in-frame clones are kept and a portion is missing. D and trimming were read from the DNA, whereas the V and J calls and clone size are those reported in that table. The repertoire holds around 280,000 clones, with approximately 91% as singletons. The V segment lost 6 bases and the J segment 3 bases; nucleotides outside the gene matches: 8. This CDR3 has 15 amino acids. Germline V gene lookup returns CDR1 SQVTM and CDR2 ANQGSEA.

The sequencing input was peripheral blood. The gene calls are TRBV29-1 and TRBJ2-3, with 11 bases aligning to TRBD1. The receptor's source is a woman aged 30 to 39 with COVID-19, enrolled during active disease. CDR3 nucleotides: TGCAGCGTAGTCGGGACAGGGGGGAGAACAGATACGCAGTATTTT. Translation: CSVVGTGGRTDTQYF.